This note documents a single T cell receptor beta chain sequence. V was pared by 7 bases and J by 3 bases, with 16 bases between. There are 13 residues in the CDR3. The germline V gene encodes CDR1 SQVTM and CDR2 ANQGSEA. Sequencing was performed with immunoSEQ multiplex PCR; in TCRdb, only in-frame clones are kept and a portion is missing. This table has 60,000 to 80,000 clones, approximately 87% appearing once. These data come from a study of blood T cell repertoires in COVID-19. For the study at large: Samples representing acute and convalescent COVID-19 were sourced from the United States, Italy and Spain. T cells, B-cell-depleted T cells, or PBMCs supplied cDNA or gDNA.

This TCR was recovered from a human donor in a cohort sampled during active COVID-19. The rearrangement uses TRBV29-1 and TRBJ2-7, with TRBD1 as a possible D gene (5 bases). Material: peripheral blood. The CDR3 reads CSGGKGPLYEQYF. Written as DNA, the CDR3 is TGCAGCGGCGGCAAGGGGCCGCTCTACGAGCAGTACTTC.